This TCR beta chain was obtained from a study of cytomegalovirus exposure and HLA in healthy donors. From germline, CDR1 is KGHSH and CDR2 LQKENI. Trimming removed 3 bases from V and 4 bases from J; junction bases left unmatched: 5. This CDR3 is 16 amino acids long. The data were produced by immunoSEQ multiplex PCR, yet TCRdb's version contains in-frame clones alone and is incomplete. The sample lists roughly 250,000 clones, around 89% seen once, with 0.35% to 0.45% in the top ten. Study-level points and caveats: According to reports, the classifier identified cytomegalovirus status with high specificity and sensitivity. Confirmation in vitro established that a few CMV-associated chains were specific for CMV antigens. It was about 180 TCR beta chains that were listed as cytomegalovirus-associated.

A note on this clone: Its cognate antigen is unknown.

The gene calls are TRBV18 and TRBJ1-3; 11 nucleotides line up with TRBD1. Input material: PBMCs. This receptor was obtained from a woman aged 18-29 years in good health and CMV-seronegative. The CDR3 is CASSPDRGRGGNTIYF. The CDR3 DNA is TGTGCCAGCTCACCGGACAGGGGGCGGGGCGGAAACACCATATATTTT. Based on the CDR3 plus reference TRBV18 and TRBJ1-3, the full variable domain is NAGVMQNPRHLVRRRGQEARLRCSPMKGHSHVYWYRQLPEEGLKFMVYLQKENIIDESGMPKERFSAEFPKEGPSILRIQQVVRGDSAAYFCASSPDRGRGGNTIYFGEGSWLTVV.